Presented here are 21 T cell receptor beta chains from one specimen sequenced in a study of identifying expanded T cells in peripheral blood. Sequencing was performed with immunoSEQ multiplex PCR; in TCRdb, only in-frame clones are kept and a portion is missing. The sample has approximately 100,000 clones, around 89% seen once. Sequenced sample: blood. These receptors were obtained from a person between 18 and 75 years old in good health.

The rearrangement links TRBV9 to TRBJ2-7; no clear D gene. Trimming stripped 2 bases from V and 6 bases from J, with 15 bases between. Germline V gene sequence: CDR1 SGDLS, CDR2 YYNGEE. The CDR3 runs 14 residues. CDR3 loop: CASSVSLAFREQYF. CDR3 in DNA: TGTGCCAGCAGCGTGAGCCTGGCCTTCCGCGAGCAGTACTTC. Complete variable domain (other parts from reference TRBV9 and TRBJ2-7): DSGVTQTPKHLITATGQRVTLRCSPRSGDLSVYWYQQSLDQGLQFLIQYYNGEERAKGNILERFSAQQFPDLHSELNLSSLELGDSALYFCASSVSLAFREQYFGPGTRLTVT.

The rearrangement links TRBV19 to TRBJ2-7; D is perhaps TRBD2 (5 bases). Germline loops: CDR1 LNHDA, CDR2 SQIVND (reference sequence). The CDR3 is 12 amino acids. V was shortened by 3 bases and J by 5 bases, with 8 bases between the two germline ends. In DNA, the CDR3 is TGTGCCAGTAGTATTCGGGGTAACGAGCAGTACTTC. It codes for CASSIRGNEQYF.

The J gene is TRBJ1-2, the V gene TRBV2; D not resolved. Trimming took off 6 bases at V and 4 bases at J, with 9 bases between the two ends. This CDR3 is 12 amino acids long. Germline V lookup: CDR1 SNHLY, CDR2 FYNNEI. The CDR3 region has the DNA TGTGCCAGCAGGTCTGTGGGCTATGGCTACACCTTC. Amino acids: CASRSVGYGYTF.

V gene TRBV7-2 combines with J gene TRBJ2-3; the D call may be TRBD1 or TRBD2 (6 bases each). Germline-derived CDR1 and CDR2 are SGHTA and FQGNSA. The CDR3 contains 14 residues. V lost 5 bases to trimming and J lost 6 bases, with 15 bases between them. The CDR3 protein is CASSPVGGGDTQYF. The CDR3 DNA follows: TGTGCCAGCAGCCCGGTGGGGGGCGGGGATACGCAGTATTTT. The full variable domain, with the rest looked up from reference TRBV7-2 and TRBJ2-3, is GAGVSQSPSNKVTEKGKDVELRCDPISGHTALYWYRQSLGQGLEFLIYFQGNSAPDKSGLPSDRFSAERTGGSVSTLTIQRTQQEDSAVYLCASSPVGGGDTQYFGPGTRLTVL.

A note on this clone: Compared with germline, one end of the junction differs, possibly owing to a read error. This chain connects TRBV5-6 to TRBJ1-2; no firm D call. Germline values: CDR1 SGHDT, CDR2 YYEEEE. This CDR3 has 11 amino acids. The CDR3 coding sequence is TGTGCCAGCAGCTTCTCCCCTCAGGTATCCTTC. Amino acids: CASSFSPQVSF. The variable domain in full, with the rest retrieved from reference TRBV5-6 and TRBJ1-2, is DAGVTQSPTHLIKTRGQQVTLRCSPKSGHDTVSWYQQALGQGPQFIFQYYEEEERQRGNFPDRFSGHQFPNYSSELNVNALLLGDSALYLCASSFSPQVSFGSGTRLTVV.

The chain combines TRBV19 with TRBJ1-3; no clear D gene. V was cut by 7 bases and J by 8 bases, with 21 bases left in between. The CDR3 runs 15 residues. In germline, CDR1 is LNHDA, CDR2 SQIVND (reference sequence). The CDR3 protein is CASTPRREIPHTIYF. CDR3 nucleotide sequence: TGTGCCAGTACCCCCAGACGGGAGATACCCCACACCATATATTTT.

The table lists this clone with a count of one. J is TRBJ1-1 and V is TRBV19; D ambiguous. Germline V lookup: CDR1 LNHDA, CDR2 SQIVND (reference sequence). There are 16 residues in the CDR3. V lost 3 bases, J lost 5 bases, and 19 bases lay in between. In DNA form, the CDR3 reads TGTGCCAGTAGTATCTGGGCGGGTCAGGACGGGACTGAAGCTTTCTTT. As protein: CASSIWAGQDGTEAFF.

The chain carries TRBV12-5 and TRBJ1-4; D is perhaps TRBD1 (6 bases). Trimming took 4 bases from V and 8 from J, leaving 14 bases between them. Germline lookup yields CDR1 LGHNT and CDR2 FRNRAP. The CDR3 length is 14 residues. The CDR3 nucleotides read TGTGCTAGTGGTTACGGGGGCTTCCGGGAAAAACTGTTTTTT. As protein: CASGYGGFREKLFF.

The V and J genes are TRBV19 and TRBJ1-2, with a weak D call TRBD1 (5 bases). Germline V gene lookup returns CDR1 LNHDA and CDR2 SQIVND (reference sequence). CDR3 length: 15 amino acids. Trimming pared 5 bases from V and 0 bases from J, leaving 13 bases between. Written as DNA, the CDR3 is TGTGCCAGTAGTGGCAGGACATCCGCTAACTATGGCTACACCTTC. Translated, it gives CASSGRTSANYGYTF. The variable domain in full, with the rest retrieved from reference TRBV19 and TRBJ1-2, is DGGITQSPKYLFRKEGQNVTLSCEQNLNHDAMYWYRQDPGQGLRLIYYSQIVNDFQKGDIAEGYSVSREKKESFPLTVTSAQKNPTAFYLCASSGRTSANYGYTFGSGTRLTVV.

The chain has TRBV10-3 and TRBJ2-7, with a possible D match to TRBD1 (5 bases). V lost 6 bases to trimming and J lost 5 bases, with 20 bases between them. Germline CDR1 is ENHRY and CDR2 is SYGVKD. This CDR3 spans 15 amino acids. The CDR3 sequence: CAIRPTGAPTDEQYF. CDR3 DNA sequence: TGTGCCATCAGGCCTACAGGAGCCCCCACGGACGAGCAGTACTTC.

The chain recombines TRBV29-1 with TRBJ2-3; TRBD1 is a possible D gene (7 bases). V gave up 6 bases and J gave up 1 base, with 8 bases separating them. The CDR3 covers 12 residues. Germline V gene data show CDR1 as SQVTM and CDR2 as ANQGSEA. The chain's CDR3 is CSVRGGTDTQYF. The CDR3 region has the DNA TGCAGCGTCAGGGGGGGCACAGATACGCAGTATTTT.

This clone was counted between two and nine times. V and J are TRBV10-1 and TRBJ1-1, with D possibly TRBD1 on 5 matching bases. Trimming removed 0 bases at V and 11 bases at J, with 13 bases between. Germline V gives CDR1 WNHNN, CDR2 SYGVQD (reference sequence). This CDR3 has 13 amino acids. CDR3 amino acids: CASSESPGTTAFF. The CDR3 nucleotides are TGCGCCAGCAGTGAGTCGCCAGGGACCACGGCTTTCTTT.

The rearrangement links TRBV4-3 to TRBJ1-4; 12 bases are shared with TRBD1. Germline CDR1 is LGHNA and CDR2 is YSLEER. The J segment lost 8 bases and the V segment lost 1 base, leaving 5 bases of the junction unmatched. This CDR3 contains 16 residues. The CDR3 DNA sequence: TGCGCCAGCAGCCAAGCCTTCGGGACAGGGGGCGAAAAACTGTTTTTT. This translates into CASSQAFGTGGEKLFF.

This chain connects TRBV4-3 to TRBJ2-5; D possibly uses TRBD1 or TRBD2 (6 bases each). From germline, CDR1 is LGHNA and CDR2 YSLEER. The CDR3 contains 15 residues. Trimming took 2 bases from V and 3 from J, leaving 13 bases between them. CDR3 bases: TGCGCCAGCAGCCAAAGGGGGGATCCCGAAGAGACCCAGTACTTC. Translated: CASSQRGDPEETQYF.

The CDR3: CASSPLPARVDQPQHF. The DNA for the CDR3 is TGTGCCAGCAGCCCTTTACCAGCTCGGGTCGATCAGCCCCAGCATTTT. This chain joins TRBV28 and TRBJ1-5, with D unclear. The germline V gene has CDR1 MDHEN and CDR2 SYDVKM. The length of the CDR3 is 16 residues. The V end lost 6 bases, the J end lost 5 bases, and 20 bases lay between the germline ends.

V is TRBV15 and J is TRBJ2-2, with a possible D match to TRBD1 (5 bases). V shed 3 bases and J shed 4 bases, with 18 bases lying between them. Germline CDR1 and CDR2: LNHNV and YYDKDF (reference sequence). The CDR3 contains 17 residues. The CDR3, as DNA: TGTGCCACCAGCAGTCCCAGGGTGACAAGAGGCACCGGGGAGCTGTTTTTT. Translated: CATSSPRVTRGTGELFF. Using reference TRBV15 and TRBJ2-2 for the parts outside the CDR3, the full variable domain is DAMVIQNPRYQVTQFGKPVTLSCSQTLNHNVMYWYQQKSSQAPKLLFHYYDKDFNNEADTPDNFQSRRPNTSFCFLDIRSPGLGDTAMYLCATSSPRVTRGTGELFFGEGSRLTVL.

This clone appeared once. V gene TRBV7-9 combines with J gene TRBJ1-4, with D perhaps matching TRBD1 (5 bases). V was cut by 0 bases and J by 0 bases, with 5 bases left in between. The germline CDR1 and CDR2 sequences are SEHNR and FQNEAQ (reference sequence). The CDR3 contains 15 residues. DNA for the CDR3: TGTGCCAGCAGCTTAGCGGGGGCAACTAATGAAAAACTGTTTTTT. Encoded protein: CASSLAGATNEKLFF.

The CDR3 region is CASSVLTGGRGTEAFF. CDR3 DNA sequence: TGTGCCAGCAGTGTCTTGACAGGGGGAAGGGGAACTGAAGCTTTCTTT. The chain combines TRBV27 with TRBJ1-1, with 9 nucleotides matching TRBD1. CDR3 size: 16 residues. Germline-derived CDR1 and CDR2 are MNHEY and SMNVEV (reference sequence). Trimming at V came to 5 bases and at J to 5 bases, leaving 12 bases not matched to a gene.

The V call is TRBV21-1, the J call TRBJ1-5; the table's TRBD1 call for D was not verified on the DNA. TRBV21-1 represents a pseudogene. This CDR3 spans 17 amino acids. CDR3 residues: CASSKGMWARSFGPQHF. CDR3 coding DNA: TGTGCCAGCAGCAAAGGTATGTGGGCCCGCAGTTTCGGCCCCCAGCATTTT.

The CDR3 DNA is TGCGCCAGCAGCCAAGATAGGCGGACAGAACTAACAGATACGCAGTATTTT. It encodes CASSQDRRTELTDTQYF. V and J are TRBV4-3 and TRBJ2-3; a possible D gene is TRBD1 (6 bases). Trimming stripped 0 bases from V and 3 bases from J, with 16 bases between. CDR1 is LGHNA, CDR2 YSLEER, per germline. The CDR3 consists of 17 residues.

By sample fraction, this clone is medium-sized. V gene TRBV5-6 combines with J gene TRBJ1-3, with a tentative D call TRBD1 (6 bases). Germline CDR1 SGHDT, CDR2 YYEEEE. V was trimmed by 5 bases and J by 0 bases, leaving 12 bases between them. The CDR3 totals 15 residues. CDR3 nucleotide sequence: TGTGCCAGCAGGTGGGGGGGCAGCTCTGGAAACACCATATATTTT. Amino acids: CASRWGGSSGNTIYF.